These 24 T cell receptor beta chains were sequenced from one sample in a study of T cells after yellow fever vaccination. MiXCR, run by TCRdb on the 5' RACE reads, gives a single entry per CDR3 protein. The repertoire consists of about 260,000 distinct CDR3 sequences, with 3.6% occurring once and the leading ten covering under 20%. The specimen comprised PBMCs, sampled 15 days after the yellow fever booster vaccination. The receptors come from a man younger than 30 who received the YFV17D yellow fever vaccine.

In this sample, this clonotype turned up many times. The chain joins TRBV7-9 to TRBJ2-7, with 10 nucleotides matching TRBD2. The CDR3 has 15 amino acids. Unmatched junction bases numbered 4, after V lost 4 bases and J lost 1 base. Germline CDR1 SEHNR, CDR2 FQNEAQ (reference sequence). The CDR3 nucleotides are TGTGCCAGCAGCTACGGAGCGGGGGGGTCCTACGAGCAGTACTTC. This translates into CASSYGAGGSYEQYF. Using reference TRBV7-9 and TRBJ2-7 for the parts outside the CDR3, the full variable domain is DTGVSQNPRHKITKRGQNVTFRCDPISEHNRLYWYRQTLGQGPEFLTYFQNEAQLEKSRLLSDRFSAERPKGSFSTLEIQRTEQGDSAMYLCASSYGAGGSYEQYFGPGTRLTVT.

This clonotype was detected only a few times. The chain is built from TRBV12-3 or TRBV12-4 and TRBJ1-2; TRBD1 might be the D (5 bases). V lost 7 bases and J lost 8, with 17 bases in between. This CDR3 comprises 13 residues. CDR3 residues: CASNGDRGYGYTF. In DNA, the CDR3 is TGTGCCAGCAACGGGGACCGAGGCTACGGCTACACCTTC.

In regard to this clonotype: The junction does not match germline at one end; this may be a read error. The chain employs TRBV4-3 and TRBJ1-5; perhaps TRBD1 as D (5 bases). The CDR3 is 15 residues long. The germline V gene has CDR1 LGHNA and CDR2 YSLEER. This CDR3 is CASSHDPTVNQPQHF. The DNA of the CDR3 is TGCGCCAGCAGCCATGACCCGACAGTCAATCAGCCGCAGCATTTT.

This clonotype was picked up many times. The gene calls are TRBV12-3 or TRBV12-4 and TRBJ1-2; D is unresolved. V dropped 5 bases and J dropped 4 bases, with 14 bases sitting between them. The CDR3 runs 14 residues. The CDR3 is CASSTRPKAYGYTF. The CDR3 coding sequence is TGTGCCAGCAGTACGAGACCGAAAGCCTATGGCTACACCTTC.

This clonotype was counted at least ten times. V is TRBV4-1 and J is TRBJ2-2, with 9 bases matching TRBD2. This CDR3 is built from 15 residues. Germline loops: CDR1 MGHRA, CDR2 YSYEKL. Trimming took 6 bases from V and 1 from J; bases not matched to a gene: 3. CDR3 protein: CASRLSGGNTGELFF. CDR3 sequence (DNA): TGCGCCAGCAGGCTTAGCGGGGGGAACACCGGGGAGCTGTTTTTT.

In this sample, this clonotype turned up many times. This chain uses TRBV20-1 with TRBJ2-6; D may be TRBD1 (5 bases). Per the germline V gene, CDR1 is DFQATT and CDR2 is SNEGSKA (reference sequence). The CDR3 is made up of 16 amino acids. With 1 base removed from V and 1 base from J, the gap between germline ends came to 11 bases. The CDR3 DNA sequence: TGCAGTGCTAGAGCGCCAGGGATTTCTGGGGCCAACGTCCTGACTTTC. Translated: CSARAPGISGANVLTF.

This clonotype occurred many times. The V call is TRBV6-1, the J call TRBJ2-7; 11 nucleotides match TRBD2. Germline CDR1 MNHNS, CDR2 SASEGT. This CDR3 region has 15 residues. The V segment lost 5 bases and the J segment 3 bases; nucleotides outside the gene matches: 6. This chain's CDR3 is CASSQTGTSGYEQYV. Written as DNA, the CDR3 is TGTGCCAGCAGTCAAACCGGGACTAGCGGCTACGAGCAGTACGTC.

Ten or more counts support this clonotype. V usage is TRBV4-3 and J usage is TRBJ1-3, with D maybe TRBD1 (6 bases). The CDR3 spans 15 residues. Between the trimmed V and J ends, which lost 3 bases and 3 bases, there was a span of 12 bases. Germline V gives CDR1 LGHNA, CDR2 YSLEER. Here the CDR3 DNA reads TGCGCCAGCAGCCATCTACAGGGTGGTGGAAACACCATATATTTT. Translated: CASSHLQGGGNTIYF.

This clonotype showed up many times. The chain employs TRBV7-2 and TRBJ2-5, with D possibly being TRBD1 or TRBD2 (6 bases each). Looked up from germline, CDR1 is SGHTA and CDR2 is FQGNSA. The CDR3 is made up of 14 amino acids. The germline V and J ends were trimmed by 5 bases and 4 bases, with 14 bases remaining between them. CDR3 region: CASSNDRGRETQYF. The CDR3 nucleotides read TGTGCCAGCAGCAACGACCGGGGGCGAGAGACCCAGTACTTC. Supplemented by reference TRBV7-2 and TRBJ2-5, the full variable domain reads GAGVSQSPSNKVTEKGKDVELRCDPISGHTALYWYRQSLGQGLEFLIYFQGNSAPDKSGLPSDRFSAERTGGSVSTLTIQRTQQEDSAVYLCASSNDRGRETQYFGPGTRLLVL.

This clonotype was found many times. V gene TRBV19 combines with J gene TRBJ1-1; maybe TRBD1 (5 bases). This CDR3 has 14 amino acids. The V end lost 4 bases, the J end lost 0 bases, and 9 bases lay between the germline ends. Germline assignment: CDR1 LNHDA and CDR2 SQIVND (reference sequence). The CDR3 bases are TGTGCCAGTAGTACGGGACGGTTGAACACTGAAGCTTTCTTT. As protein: CASSTGRLNTEAFF.

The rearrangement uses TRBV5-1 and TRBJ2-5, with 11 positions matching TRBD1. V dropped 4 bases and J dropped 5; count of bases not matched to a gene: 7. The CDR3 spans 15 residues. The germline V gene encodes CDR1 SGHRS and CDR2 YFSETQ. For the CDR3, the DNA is TGCGCCAGCAGCCCACCGGGACAGGGGGTCGAGACCCAGTACTTC. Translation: CASSPPGQGVETQYF.

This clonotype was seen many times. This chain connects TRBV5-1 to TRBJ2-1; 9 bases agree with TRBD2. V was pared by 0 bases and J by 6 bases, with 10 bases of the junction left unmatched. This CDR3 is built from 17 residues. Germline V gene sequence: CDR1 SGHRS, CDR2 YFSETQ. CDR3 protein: CASSLEKAGGFFNEQFF. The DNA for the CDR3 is TGCGCCAGCAGCTTGGAAAAAGCGGGGGGATTTTTCAATGAGCAGTTCTTC.

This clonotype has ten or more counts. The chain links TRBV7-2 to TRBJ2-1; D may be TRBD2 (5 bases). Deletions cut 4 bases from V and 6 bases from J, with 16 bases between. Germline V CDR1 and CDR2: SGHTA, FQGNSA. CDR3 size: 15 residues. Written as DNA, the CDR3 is TGTGCCAGCAGCTCTTACGGTGGACGGGGCAATGAGCAGTTCTTC. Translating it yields CASSSYGGRGNEQFF.

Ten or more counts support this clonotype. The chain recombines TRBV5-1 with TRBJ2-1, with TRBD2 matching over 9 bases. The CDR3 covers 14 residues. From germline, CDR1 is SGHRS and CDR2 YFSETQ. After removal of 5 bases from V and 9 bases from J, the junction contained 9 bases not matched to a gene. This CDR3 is CASRRGGALSEQFF. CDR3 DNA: TGCGCCAGCAGGCGCGGGGGGGCGTTATCTGAGCAGTTCTTC.

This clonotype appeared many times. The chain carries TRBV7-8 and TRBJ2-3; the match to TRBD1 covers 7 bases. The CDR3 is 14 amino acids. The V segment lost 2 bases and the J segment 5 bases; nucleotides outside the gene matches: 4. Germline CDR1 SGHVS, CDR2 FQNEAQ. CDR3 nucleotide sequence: TGTGCCAGCAGCTTACAGGGGGTTGGAGATACGCAGTATTTT. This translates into CASSLQGVGDTQYF.

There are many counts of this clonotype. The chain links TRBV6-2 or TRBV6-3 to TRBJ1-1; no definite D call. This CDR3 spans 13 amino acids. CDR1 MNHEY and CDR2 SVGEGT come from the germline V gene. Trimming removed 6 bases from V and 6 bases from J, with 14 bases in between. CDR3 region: CASSNTNAAEAFF. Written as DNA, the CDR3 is TGTGCCAGCAGCAATACTAACGCGGCTGAAGCTTTCTTT.

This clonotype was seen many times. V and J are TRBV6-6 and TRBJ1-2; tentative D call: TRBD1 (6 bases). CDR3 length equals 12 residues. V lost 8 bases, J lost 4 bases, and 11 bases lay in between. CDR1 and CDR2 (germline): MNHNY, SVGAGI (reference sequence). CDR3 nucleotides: TGTGCCAGCCGAGGGACACGCTATGGCTACACCTTC. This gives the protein CASRGTRYGYTF.

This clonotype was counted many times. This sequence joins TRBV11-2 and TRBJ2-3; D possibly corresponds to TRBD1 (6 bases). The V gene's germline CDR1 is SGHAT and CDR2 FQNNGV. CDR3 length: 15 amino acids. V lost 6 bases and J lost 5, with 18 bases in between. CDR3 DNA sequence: TGTGCCAGCAGGAGGTGGGGGCCGGGCGGAGATACGCAGTATTTT. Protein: CASRRWGPGGDTQYF. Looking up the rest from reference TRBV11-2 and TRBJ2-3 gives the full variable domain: EAGVAQSPRYKIIEKRQSVAFWCNPISGHATLYWYQQILGQGPKLLIQFQNNGVVDDSQLPKDRFSAERLKGVDSTLKIQPAKLEDSAVYLCASRRWGPGGDTQYFGPGTRLTVL.

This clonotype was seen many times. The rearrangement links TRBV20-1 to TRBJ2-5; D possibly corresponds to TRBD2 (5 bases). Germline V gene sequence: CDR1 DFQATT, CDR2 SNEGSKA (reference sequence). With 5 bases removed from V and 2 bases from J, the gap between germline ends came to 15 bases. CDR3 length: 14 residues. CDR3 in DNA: TGCAGTGCTGGGAGCGGAGGTATTCAAGAGACCCAGTACTTC. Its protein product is CSAGSGGIQETQYF.

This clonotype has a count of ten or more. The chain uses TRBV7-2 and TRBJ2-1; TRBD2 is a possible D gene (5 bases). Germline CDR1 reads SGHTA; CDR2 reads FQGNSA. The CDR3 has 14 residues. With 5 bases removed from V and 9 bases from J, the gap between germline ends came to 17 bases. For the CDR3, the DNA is TGTGCCAGCAGCAAATGGGGTAGCGTGGGTGAGCAGTTCTTC. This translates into CASSKWGSVGEQFF.

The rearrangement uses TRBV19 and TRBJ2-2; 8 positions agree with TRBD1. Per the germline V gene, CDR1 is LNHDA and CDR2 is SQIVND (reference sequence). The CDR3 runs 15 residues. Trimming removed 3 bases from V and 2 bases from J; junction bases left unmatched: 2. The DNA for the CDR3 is TGTGCCAGTAGTATTCAGGGGGCTAACACCGGGGAGCTGTTTTTT. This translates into CASSIQGANTGELFF.

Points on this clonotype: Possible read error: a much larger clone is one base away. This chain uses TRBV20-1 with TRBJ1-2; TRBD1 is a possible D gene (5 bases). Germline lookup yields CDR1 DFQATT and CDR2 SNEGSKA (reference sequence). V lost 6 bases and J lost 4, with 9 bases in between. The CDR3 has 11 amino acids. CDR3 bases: TGCAGTGCGTCAAGGGGCTATGGCTACACCTTC. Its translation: CSASRGYGYTF.

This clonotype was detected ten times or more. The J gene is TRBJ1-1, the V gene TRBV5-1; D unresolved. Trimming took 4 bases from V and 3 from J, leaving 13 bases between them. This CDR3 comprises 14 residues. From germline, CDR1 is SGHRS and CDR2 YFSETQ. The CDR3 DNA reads TGCGCCAGCAGCCCGGGCCACGTGGACACTGAAGCTTTCTTT. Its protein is CASSPGHVDTEAFF.

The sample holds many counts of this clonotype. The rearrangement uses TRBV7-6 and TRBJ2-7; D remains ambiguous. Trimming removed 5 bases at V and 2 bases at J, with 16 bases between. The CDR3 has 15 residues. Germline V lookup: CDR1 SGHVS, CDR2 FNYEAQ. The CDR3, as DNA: TGTGCCAGCAGCCCCGGATCGCCATCCCCCTACGAGCAGTACTTC. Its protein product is CASSPGSPSPYEQYF.